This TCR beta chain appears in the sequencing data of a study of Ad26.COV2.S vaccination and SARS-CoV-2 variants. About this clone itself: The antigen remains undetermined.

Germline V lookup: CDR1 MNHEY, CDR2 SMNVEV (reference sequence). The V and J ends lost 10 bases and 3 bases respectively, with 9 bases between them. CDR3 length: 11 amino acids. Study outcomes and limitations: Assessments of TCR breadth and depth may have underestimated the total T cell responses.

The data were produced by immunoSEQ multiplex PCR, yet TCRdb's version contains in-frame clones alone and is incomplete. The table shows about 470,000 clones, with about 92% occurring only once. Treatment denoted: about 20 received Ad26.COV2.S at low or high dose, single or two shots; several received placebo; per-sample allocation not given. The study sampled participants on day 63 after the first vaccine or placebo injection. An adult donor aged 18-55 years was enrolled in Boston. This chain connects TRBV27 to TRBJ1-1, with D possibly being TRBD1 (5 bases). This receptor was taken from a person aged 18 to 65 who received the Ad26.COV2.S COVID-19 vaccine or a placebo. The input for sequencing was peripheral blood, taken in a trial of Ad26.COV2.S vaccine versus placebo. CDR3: CATGGDTEAFF. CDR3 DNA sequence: TGTGCCACCGGGGGGGACACTGAAGCTTTCTTT.